This T cell receptor (beta chain) originates from a study of cytomegalovirus exposure and HLA in healthy donors. Broader study findings: The dataset shows that most TCR sequences were rare, while some public TCRs occurred in many donors. Most of the TCR beta V segments (in an earlier analysis) were productive either about 87% or about 30% of the time.

As concerns this clone: The antigen remains unidentified.

The junction had 11 bases not matched to a gene; V was cut back by 5 bases and J by 0 bases. Per the germline V gene, CDR1 is LNHDA and CDR2 is SQIVND (reference sequence). The CDR3 has 17 residues. PCR amplification relied on 60 Vbeta primers (plus 13 Jbeta primers). The table came from immunoSEQ multiplex PCR; TCRdb's copy has only in-frame clones and leaves some out. The sample lists tens of thousands of clones; about 60% were seen once. The rearrangement uses TRBV19 and TRBJ2-7, with 9 bases aligning to TRBD2. Sequences were obtained from PBMCs. The origin of this receptor is a young woman in good health and CMV-seronegative. The CDR3 loop is CASSPLTSGSSSYEQYF. CDR3 in DNA: TGTGCCAGTAGTCCTCTAACTAGCGGGTCCAGCTCCTACGAGCAGTACTTC.